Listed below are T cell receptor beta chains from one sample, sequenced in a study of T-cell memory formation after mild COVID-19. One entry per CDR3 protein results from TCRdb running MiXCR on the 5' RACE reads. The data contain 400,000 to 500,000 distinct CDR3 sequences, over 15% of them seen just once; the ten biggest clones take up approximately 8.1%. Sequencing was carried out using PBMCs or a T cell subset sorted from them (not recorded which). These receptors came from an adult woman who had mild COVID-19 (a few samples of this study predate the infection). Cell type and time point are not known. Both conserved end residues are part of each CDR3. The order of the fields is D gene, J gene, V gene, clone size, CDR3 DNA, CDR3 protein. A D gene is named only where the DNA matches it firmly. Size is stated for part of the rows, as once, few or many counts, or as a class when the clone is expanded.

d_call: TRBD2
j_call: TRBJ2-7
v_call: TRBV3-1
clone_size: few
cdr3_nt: TGTGCCAGCAGCCAAACGGTGATTAGCGGGTCTGACGAGCAGTACTTC
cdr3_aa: CASSQTVISGSDEQYF

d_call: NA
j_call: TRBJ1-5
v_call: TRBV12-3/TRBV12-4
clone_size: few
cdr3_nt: TGTGCCAGCAGTTTAGCGCACACCCTGAGCAATCAGCCCCAGCATTTT
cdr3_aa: CASSLAHTLSNQPQHF

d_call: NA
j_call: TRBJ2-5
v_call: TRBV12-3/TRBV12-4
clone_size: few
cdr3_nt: TGTGCCAGCAGCGGAATCCCGGGGACCCAGTACTTC
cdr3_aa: CASSGIPGTQYF

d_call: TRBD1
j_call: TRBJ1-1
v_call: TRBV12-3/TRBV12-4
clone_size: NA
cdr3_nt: TGTGCCAGCACCTCGACAGGGCCCAATCCCGAAGCTTTCTTT
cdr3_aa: CASTSTGPNPEAFF

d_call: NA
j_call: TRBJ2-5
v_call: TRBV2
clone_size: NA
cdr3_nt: TGTGCCAGCAGTGATAAGGCCGGAGGAGAGACCCAGTACTTC
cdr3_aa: CASSDKAGGETQYF

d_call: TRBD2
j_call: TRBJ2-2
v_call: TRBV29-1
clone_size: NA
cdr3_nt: TGCAGCGTGGGCGGGGGTGACACCGGGGAGCTGTTTTTT
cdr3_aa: CSVGGGDTGELFF

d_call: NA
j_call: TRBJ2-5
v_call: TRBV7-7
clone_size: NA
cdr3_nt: TGTGCCAGCAGCCCGACTCGGGGGAGCACCCTCCCCCAAGAGACCCAGTACTTC
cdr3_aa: CASSPTRGSTLPQETQYF

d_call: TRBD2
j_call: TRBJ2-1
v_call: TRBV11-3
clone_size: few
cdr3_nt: TGTGCCAGCAGCTCCAGGACTAGCGGGGACGGGCAGTTCTTC
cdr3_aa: CASSSRTSGDGQFF

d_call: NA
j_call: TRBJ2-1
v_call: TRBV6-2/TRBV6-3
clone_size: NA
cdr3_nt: TGTGCCAGCAGTTACGAGGTATCTGGACCGCACCTCTACAATGAGCAGTTCTTC
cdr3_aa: CASSYEVSGPHLYNEQFF

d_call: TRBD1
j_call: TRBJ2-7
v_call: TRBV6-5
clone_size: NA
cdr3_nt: TGTGCCAGCAGTTACACCGGACAGGGGGCGAAGGCTAACTCCTACGAGCAGTACTTC
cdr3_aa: CASSYTGQGAKANSYEQYF

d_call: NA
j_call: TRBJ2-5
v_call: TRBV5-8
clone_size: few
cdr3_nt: TGTGCCAGCAGCTTATGGGGATCGAGAGAGACCCAGTACTTC
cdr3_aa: CASSLWGSRETQYF

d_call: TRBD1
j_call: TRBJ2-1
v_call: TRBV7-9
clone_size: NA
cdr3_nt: TGTGCCAGCAGCGACCGGGACAGGGGTTACAATGAGCAGTTCTTC
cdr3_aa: CASSDRDRGYNEQFF

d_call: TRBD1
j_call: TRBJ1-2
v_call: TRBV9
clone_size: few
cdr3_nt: TGTGCCAGCAGCGTAGCGGGGACAGGTATAGCTAACTATGGCTACACCTTC
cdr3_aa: CASSVAGTGIANYGYTF

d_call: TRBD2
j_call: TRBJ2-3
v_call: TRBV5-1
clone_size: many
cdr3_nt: TGCGCCAGCAGCCTTTTAGCGGGTTCATCCACAGATACGCAGTATTTT
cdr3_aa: CASSLLAGSSTDTQYF

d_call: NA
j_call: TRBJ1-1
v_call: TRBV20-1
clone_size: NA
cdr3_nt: TGCAGTTCCGACGTCGCGAACACTGAAGCTTTCTTT
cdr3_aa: CSSDVANTEAFF

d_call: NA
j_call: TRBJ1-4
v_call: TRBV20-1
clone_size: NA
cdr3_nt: TGCAGTGCTAATTGGGCCAGGGGAGAAAAACTGTTTTTT
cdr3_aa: CSANWARGEKLFF

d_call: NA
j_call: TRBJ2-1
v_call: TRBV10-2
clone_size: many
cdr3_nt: TGCGCCAGCAGACTAGGCAGCCTAGGTAGTGAGCAGTTCTTC
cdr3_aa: CASRLGSLGSEQFF

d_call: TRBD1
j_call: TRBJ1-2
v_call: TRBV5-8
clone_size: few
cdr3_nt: TGTGCCAGCAGCGGTGGGACAGGGGGATGGGGCTACACCTTC
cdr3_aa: CASSGGTGGWGYTF

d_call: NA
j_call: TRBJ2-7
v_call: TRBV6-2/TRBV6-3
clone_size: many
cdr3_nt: TGTGCCAGCAGTGGGAGCTCCTACGAGCAGTACTTC
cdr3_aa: CASSGSSYEQYF

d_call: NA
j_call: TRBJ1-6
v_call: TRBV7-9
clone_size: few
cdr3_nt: TGTGCCAGCAGCCCCGGACGGGATTCACCCCTCCACTTT
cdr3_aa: CASSPGRDSPLHF

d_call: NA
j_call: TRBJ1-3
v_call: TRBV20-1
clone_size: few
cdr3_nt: TGCAGTGCTAGAGAAGGCTTATCTGGAAACACCATATATTTT
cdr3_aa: CSAREGLSGNTIYF

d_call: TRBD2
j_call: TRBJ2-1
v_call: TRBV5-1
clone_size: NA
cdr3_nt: TGCGCCAGCACCCTAGCGGAAACCTACAATGAGCAGTTCTTC
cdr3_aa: CASTLAETYNEQFF

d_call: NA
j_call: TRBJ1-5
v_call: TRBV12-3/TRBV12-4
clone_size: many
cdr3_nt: TGTGCCAGCAGTTTCGCGGGATCTCAGCCCCAGCATTTT
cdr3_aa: CASSFAGSQPQHF

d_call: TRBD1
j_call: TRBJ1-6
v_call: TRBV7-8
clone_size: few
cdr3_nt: TGTGCCAGCAGCACACCGGGACAGGGTGGTTCACCCCTCCACTTT
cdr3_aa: CASSTPGQGGSPLHF

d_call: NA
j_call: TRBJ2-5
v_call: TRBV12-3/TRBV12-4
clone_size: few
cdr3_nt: TGTGCCAGCAGTTTTCTGCGCGGTACACTAACCCAGTACTTC
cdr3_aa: CASSFLRGTLTQYF

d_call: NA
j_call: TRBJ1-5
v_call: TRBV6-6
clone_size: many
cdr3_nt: TGTGCCAGCAGTTCACAATACCGGGACTCCGATCAGCCCCAGCATTTT
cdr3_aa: CASSSQYRDSDQPQHF

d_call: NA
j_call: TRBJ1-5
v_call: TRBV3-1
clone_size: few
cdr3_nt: TGTGCCAGTGGGATTTTAAGTCAGCCCCAGCATTTT
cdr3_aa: CASGILSQPQHF

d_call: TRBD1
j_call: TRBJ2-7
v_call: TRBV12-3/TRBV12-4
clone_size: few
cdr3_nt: TGTGCCAGCAGTTTGGGACAGGGGGCCCCCTACGAGCAGTACTTC
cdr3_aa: CASSLGQGAPYEQYF

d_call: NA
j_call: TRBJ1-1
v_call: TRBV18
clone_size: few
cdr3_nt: TGTGCCAGCTCACCGGTTCCTCCGAACACTGAAGCTTTCTTT
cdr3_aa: CASSPVPPNTEAFF

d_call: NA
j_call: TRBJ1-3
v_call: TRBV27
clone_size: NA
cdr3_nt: TGTGCCAGCGCCGACAGGAGCTCTGGAAACACCATATATTTT
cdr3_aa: CASADRSSGNTIYF

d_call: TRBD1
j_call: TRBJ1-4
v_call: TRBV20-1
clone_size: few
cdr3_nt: TGCAGTGCAAGGGACAGGGAGGGGAATGAAAAACTGTTTTTT
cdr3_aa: CSARDREGNEKLFF

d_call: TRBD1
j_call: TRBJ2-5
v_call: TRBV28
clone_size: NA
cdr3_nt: TGTGCCAGCAGTTCGGACAGGGGACGGCACCAAGAGACCCAGTACTTC
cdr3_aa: CASSSDRGRHQETQYF

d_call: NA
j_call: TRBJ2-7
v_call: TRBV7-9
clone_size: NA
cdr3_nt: TGTGCCAGCAGCCAAAACGGCTACGAGCAGTACTTC
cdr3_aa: CASSQNGYEQYF

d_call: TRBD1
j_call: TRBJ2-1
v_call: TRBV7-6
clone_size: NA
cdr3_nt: TGTGCCAGCAGCTTACCTCCCGGGACAGGACTCAATGAGCAGTTCTTC
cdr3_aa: CASSLPPGTGLNEQFF

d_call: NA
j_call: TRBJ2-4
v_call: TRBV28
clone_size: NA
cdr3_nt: TGTGCCAGCAGTATTTGGGGTGGGGTTAGGACAGCAAGAGCCAAAAACATTCAGTACTTC
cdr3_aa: CASSIWGGVRTARAKNIQYF

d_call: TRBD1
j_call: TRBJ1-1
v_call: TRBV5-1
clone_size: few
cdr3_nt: TGCGCCAGCAGCTTACAGGGGGAGTACACTGAAGCTTTCTTT
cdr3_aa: CASSLQGEYTEAFF

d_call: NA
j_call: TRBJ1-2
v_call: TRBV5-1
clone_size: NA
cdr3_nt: TGCGCCAGCAGCTTCGACGGGATCTATGGCTACACCTTC
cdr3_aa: CASSFDGIYGYTF